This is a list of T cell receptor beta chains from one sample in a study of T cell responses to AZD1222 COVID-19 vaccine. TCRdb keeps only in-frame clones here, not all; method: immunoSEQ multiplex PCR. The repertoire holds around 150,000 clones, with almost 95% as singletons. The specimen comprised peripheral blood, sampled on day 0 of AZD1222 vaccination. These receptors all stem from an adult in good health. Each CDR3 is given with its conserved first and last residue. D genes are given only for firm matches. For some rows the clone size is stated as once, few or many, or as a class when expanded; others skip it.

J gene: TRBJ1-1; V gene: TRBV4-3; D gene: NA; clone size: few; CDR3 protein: CASSQGGRMNTEAFF; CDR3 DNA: TGCGCCAGCAGCCAAGGGGGAAGGATGAACACTGAAGCTTTCTTT
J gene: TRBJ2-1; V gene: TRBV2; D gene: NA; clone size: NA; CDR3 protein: CASSESSYNEQFF; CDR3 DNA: TGTGCCAGCAGTGAGTCCTCCTACAATGAGCAGTTCTTC
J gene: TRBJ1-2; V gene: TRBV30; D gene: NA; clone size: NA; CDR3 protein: CAWKLRGDRGYTF; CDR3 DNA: TGTGCCTGGAAGCTTCGAGGGGATCGGGGCTACACCTTC
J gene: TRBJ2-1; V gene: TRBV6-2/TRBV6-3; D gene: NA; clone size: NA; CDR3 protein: CASSPLRSYNEQFF; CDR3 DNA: TGTGCCAGCAGCCCGTTACGCTCCTACAATGAGCAGTTCTTC
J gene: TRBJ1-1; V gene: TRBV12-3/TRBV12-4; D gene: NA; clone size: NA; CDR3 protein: CASSLAWDTEAFF; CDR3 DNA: TGTGCCAGCAGTTTGGCATGGGACACTGAAGCTTTCTTT
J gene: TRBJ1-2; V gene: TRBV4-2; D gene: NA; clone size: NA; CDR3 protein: CASSQVQQGGGYTF; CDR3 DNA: TGTGCCAGCAGCCAAGTCCAACAGGGTGGGGGCTACACCTTC
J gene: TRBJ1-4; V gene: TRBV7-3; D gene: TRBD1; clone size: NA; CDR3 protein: CASNPGGIDYEKLFF; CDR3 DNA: TGTGCCAGCAACCCAGGGGGGATTGATTATGAAAAACTGTTTTTT
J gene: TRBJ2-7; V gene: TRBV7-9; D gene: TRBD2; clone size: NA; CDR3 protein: CASSSSGRFSYEQYF; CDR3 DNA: TGTGCCAGCAGCTCGAGCGGGAGGTTCTCCTACGAGCAGTACTTC
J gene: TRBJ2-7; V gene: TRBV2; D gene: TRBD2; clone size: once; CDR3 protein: CASSGLGQRGDYEQYF; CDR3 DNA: TGTGCCAGCAGTGGCCTCGGACAGCGGGGGGACTACGAGCAGTACTTC
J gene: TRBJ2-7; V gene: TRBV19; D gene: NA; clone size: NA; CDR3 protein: CASGLFHEQYF; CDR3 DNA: TGTGCCAGTGGTTTATTCCACGAGCAGTACTTC
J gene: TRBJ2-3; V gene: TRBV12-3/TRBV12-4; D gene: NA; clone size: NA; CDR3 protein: CASSQGTDTQYF; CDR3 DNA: TGTGCCAGCAGTCAGGGTACAGATACGCAGTATTTT
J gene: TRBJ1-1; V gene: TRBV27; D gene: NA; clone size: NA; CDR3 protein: CASSYNLNTEAFF; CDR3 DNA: TGTGCCAGCAGTTACAACTTGAACACTGAAGCTTTCTTT
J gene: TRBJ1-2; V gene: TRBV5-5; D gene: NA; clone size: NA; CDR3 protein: CASSRMEGLGYTF; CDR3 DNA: TGTGCCAGCAGCAGGATGGAGGGTTTGGGCTACACCTTC
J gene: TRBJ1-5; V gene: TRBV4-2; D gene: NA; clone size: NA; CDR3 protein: CASSQDRGQPQHF; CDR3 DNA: TGTGCCAGCAGCCAAGACCGGGGGCAGCCCCAGCATTTT
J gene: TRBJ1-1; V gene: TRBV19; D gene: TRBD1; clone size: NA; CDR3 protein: CASSMSGGMNTEAFF; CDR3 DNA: TGTGCCAGTAGTATGTCAGGGGGAATGAACACTGAAGCTTTCTTT
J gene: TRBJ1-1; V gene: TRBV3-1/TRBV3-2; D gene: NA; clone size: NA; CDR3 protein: CASTPAWGGDTEAFF; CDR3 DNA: TGTGCCAGCACCCCAGCGTGGGGTGGGGACACTGAAGCTTTCTTT
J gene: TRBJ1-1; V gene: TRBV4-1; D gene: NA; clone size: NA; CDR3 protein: CASSPIERGLNTEAFF; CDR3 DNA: TGCGCCAGCAGCCCGATTGAGAGGGGCCTGAACACTGAAGCTTTCTTT
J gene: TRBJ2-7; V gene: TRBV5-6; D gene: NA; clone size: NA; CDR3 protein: CASSLDPAYEQYF; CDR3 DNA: TGTGCCAGCAGCTTGGATCCTGCCTACGAGCAGTACTTC
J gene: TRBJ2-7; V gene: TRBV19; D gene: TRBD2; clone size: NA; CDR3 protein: CASSRQGAGGFNEQYF; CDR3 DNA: TGTGCCAGTAGTCGTCAGGGAGCGGGGGGCTTCAACGAGCAGTACTTC
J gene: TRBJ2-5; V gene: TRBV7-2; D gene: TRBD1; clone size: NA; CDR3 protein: CASSLGQGAQAQYF; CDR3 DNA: TGTGCCAGCAGCCTTGGACAGGGGGCGCAAGCCCAGTACTTC
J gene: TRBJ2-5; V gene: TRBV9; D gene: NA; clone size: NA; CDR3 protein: CASSVGGTNQETQYF; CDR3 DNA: TGTGCCAGCAGCGTAGGCGGCACCAACCAAGAGACCCAGTACTTC
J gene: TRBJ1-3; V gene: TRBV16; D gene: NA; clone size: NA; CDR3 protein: CASSQSPFPLSGNTIYF; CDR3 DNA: TGTGCCAGCAGCCAATCTCCGTTCCCACTCTCTGGAAACACCATATATTTT
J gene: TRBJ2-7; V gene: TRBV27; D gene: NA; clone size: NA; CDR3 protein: CASNEGRGPSYEQYF; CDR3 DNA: TGTGCCAGCAACGAGGGACGGGGTCCATCCTACGAGCAGTACTTC
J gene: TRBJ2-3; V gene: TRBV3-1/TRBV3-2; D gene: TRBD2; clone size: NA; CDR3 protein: CASSPGTKSTDTQYF; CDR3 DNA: TGTGCCAGCAGCCCAGGGACTAAGAGCACAGATACGCAGTATTTT
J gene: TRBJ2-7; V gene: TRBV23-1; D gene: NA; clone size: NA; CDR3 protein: CASSKGAHSYEQYF; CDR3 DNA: TGCGCCAGCAGTAAAGGCGCACACTCCTACGAGCAGTACTTC
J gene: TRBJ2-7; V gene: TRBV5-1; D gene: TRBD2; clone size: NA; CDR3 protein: CASSLEGAQVRTSGDEQYF; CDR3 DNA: TGCGCCAGCAGCTTGGAGGGGGCGCAGGTCCGGACTAGCGGGGACGAGCAGTACTTC
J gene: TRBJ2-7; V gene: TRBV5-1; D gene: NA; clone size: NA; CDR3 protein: CASRTGNYEQYF; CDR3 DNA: TGCGCCAGCAGGACAGGAAACTACGAGCAGTACTTC
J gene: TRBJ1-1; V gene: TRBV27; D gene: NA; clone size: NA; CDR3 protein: CASSLRGDTLNTEAFF; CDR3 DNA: TGTGCCAGCAGTTTAAGAGGGGACACTTTGAACACTGAAGCTTTCTTT
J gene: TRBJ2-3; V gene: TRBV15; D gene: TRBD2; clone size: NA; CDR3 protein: CATSRGGLAGLTDTQYF; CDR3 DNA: TGTGCCACCAGCAGAGGGGGACTAGCGGGACTAACAGATACGCAGTATTTT
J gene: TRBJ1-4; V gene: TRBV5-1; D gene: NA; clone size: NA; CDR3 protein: CASRGGDVPNEKLFF; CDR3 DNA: TGCGCCAGCAGGGGGGGAGACGTCCCTAATGAAAAACTGTTTTTT
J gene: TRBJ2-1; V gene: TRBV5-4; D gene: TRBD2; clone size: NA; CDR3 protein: CASSQKVSGGMNEQFF; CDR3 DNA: TGTGCCAGCAGTCAAAAGGTTAGCGGGGGGATGAATGAGCAGTTCTTC
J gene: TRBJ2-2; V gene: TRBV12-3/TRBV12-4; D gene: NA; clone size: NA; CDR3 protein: CASSHSNTGELFF; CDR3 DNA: TGTGCCAGCAGTCACTCGAACACCGGGGAGCTGTTTTTT
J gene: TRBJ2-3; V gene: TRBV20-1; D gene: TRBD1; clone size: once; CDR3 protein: CSADRSDTQYF; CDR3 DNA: TGCAGTGCGGACAGGTCAGATACGCAGTATTTT
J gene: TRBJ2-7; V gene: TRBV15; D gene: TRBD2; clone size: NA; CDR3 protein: CATSRELAGVTFSLEQYF; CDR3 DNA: TGTGCCACCAGCAGAGAACTAGCGGGAGTTACGTTCTCTCTCGAGCAGTACTTC
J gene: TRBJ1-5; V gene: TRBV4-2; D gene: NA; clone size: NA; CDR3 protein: CASSQDEGTNQPQHF; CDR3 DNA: TGTGCCAGCAGCCAAGACGAGGGGACCAATCAGCCCCAGCATTTT
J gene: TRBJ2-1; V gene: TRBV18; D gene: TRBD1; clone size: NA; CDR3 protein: CASSPGTGEWNEQFF; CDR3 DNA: TGTGCCAGCTCACCCGGGACAGGGGAGTGGAATGAGCAGTTCTTC
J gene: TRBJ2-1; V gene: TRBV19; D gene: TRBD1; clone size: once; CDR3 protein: CASSISGTGDNEQFF; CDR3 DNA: TGTGCCAGTAGTATTTCCGGGACAGGGGACAATGAGCAGTTCTTC
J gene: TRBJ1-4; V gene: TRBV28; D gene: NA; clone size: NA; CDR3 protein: CAGGETAGGEKLFF; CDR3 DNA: TGTGCCGGCGGTGAAACTGCGGGGGGCGAAAAACTGTTTTTT
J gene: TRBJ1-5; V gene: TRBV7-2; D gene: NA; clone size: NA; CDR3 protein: CASSLNTAFSNQPQHF; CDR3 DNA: TGTGCCAGCAGCTTAAACACGGCTTTTAGCAATCAGCCCCAGCATTTT
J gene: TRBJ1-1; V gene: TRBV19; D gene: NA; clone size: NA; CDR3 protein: CASSSGLNTEAFF; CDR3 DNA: TGTGCCAGTAGTTCCGGTCTGAACACTGAAGCTTTCTTT
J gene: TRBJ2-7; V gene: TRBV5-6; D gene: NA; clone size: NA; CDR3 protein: CASSGWQGPYEQYF; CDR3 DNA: TGTGCCAGCAGCGGGTGGCAGGGGCCCTACGAGCAGTACTTC
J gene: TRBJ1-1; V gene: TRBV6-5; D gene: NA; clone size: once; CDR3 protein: CASSSVRAQGTEAFF; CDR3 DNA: TGTGCCAGCAGTTCCGTCCGGGCTCAGGGGACTGAAGCTTTCTTT
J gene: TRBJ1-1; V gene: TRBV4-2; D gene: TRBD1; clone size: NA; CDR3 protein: CASSQPGTGNTEAFF; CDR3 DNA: TGTGCCAGCAGCCAACCCGGGACAGGGAACACTGAAGCTTTCTTT
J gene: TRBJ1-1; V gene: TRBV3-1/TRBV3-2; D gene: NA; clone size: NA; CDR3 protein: CASSHPGGATEAFF; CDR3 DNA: TGTGCCAGCAGCCACCCCGGGGGGGCCACTGAAGCTTTCTTT
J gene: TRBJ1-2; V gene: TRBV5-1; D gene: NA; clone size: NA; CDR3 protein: CASGVENYGYTF; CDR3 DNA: TGCGCCAGCGGGGTAGAGAACTATGGCTACACCTTC
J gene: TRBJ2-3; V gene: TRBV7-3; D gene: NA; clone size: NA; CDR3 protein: CASSLGQGSDTQYF; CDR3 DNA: TGTGCCAGCAGCTTAGGGCAGGGCTCAGATACGCAGTATTTT